The 23 T cell receptor beta chains given below trace back to one sample, sequenced in a study of blood T cells in healthy people across ages. A second about 7 to 11 cycle PCR used barcoded and J-beta primers. TCRdb called the 5' RACE reads again in MiXCR, with one record for every CDR3 protein. The sample records more than 650,000 distinct CDR3 sequences, less than 70% being singletons. Sequences were obtained from blood. Receptors originate from a man aged 80 or over in good health.

There are a few counts of this clonotype. V and J are TRBV29-1 and TRBJ1-5; the D gene is possibly TRBD1 (5 bases). The CDR3 has 12 amino acids. The V end lost 4 bases, the J end lost 4 bases, and 8 bases lay between the germline ends. CDR1 is SQVTM, CDR2 ANQGSEA, per germline. The CDR3, as DNA: TGCAGCGTTGCCAGGGTAAATCAGCCCCAGCATTTT. It yields the protein CSVARVNQPQHF.

The CDR3 region has the DNA TGCAGTGCTAGCGGCGGACTAGCGGGAGTTATCACAGATACGCAGTATTTT. This codes for CSASGGLAGVITDTQYF. The V and J genes are TRBV20-1 and TRBJ2-3; 13 bases line up with TRBD2. This CDR3 is built from 17 residues. The V gene's germline CDR1 is DFQATT and CDR2 SNEGSKA (reference sequence). V lost 3 bases, J lost 2 bases, and 8 bases stayed unmatched.

This chain uses TRBV20-1 with TRBJ2-3; possibly TRBD1 for D (6 bases). V gave up 5 bases and J gave up 0 bases, with 12 bases separating them. The length of the CDR3 is 14 residues. Germline values: CDR1 DFQATT, CDR2 SNEGSKA (reference sequence). CDR3 bases: TGCAGTGCTTCTCTAGGGGGTAGCACAGATACGCAGTATTTT. Protein: CSASLGGSTDTQYF.

The chain joins TRBV3-1 to TRBJ1-5; the D is unclear. The germline V and J ends were trimmed by 0 bases and 6 bases, with 6 bases remaining between them. Germline CDR1 and CDR2: LGHDT and YNNKEL (reference sequence). The CDR3 has 13 residues. CDR3 region: CASSQELGQPQHF. The CDR3 DNA follows: TGTGCCAGCAGCCAAGAGCTCGGTCAGCCCCAGCATTTT.

CDR3 nucleotide sequence: TGTGCCAGCTCCCCGGGGGAATACAATCAGCCCCAGCATTTT. Translating it yields CASSPGEYNQPQHF. This rearrangement joins TRBV12-3 or TRBV12-4 to TRBJ1-5; D may be TRBD1 (5 bases). The CDR3 runs to 14 residues. V was clipped by 8 bases and J by 3 bases, with 14 bases between them.

The V gene is TRBV15, the J gene TRBJ1-2; D call uncertain. This CDR3 spans 15 amino acids. Trimming removed 1 base from V and 5 bases from J, with 14 bases in between. Germline CDR1 and CDR2: LNHNV and YYDKDF (reference sequence). The DNA of the CDR3 is TGTGCCACCAGCAGAGCATCGGGCGGGAGGTATGGCTACACCTTC. This encodes CATSRASGGRYGYTF. Full variable domain (rest looked up from reference TRBV15 and TRBJ1-2): DAMVIQNPRYQVTQFGKPVTLSCSQTLNHNVMYWYQQKSSQAPKLLFHYYDKDFNNEADTPDNFQSRRPNTSFCFLDIRSPGLGDTAMYLCATSRASGGRYGYTFGSGTRLTVV.

V gene TRBV11-2 combines with J gene TRBJ2-7; TRBD2 might be the D (5 bases). The CDR3 loop spans 14 amino acids. The V end lost 6 bases, the J end lost 6 bases, and 18 bases lay between the germline ends. The germline CDR1 and CDR2 sequences are SGHAT and FQNNGV. DNA of the CDR3: TGTGCCAGCAGTGTCCAAGTCGATGGGAGCGAGCAGTACTTC. Its protein is CASSVQVDGSEQYF.

V usage is TRBV20-1 and J usage is TRBJ2-2; 8 nucleotides align to TRBD2. The V and J ends lost 5 bases and 0 bases, in that order; junction bases with no gene match: 11. CDR1 and CDR2 (germline): DFQATT, SNEGSKA (reference sequence). The CDR3 spans 17 residues. CDR3 sequence (DNA): TGCAGTGCTCGCCTTGGGGGCGGGAGGCCGAACACCGGGGAGCTGTTTTTT. Translated: CSARLGGGRPNTGELFF.

This clonotype was seen only a few times. The DNA of the CDR3 is TGCAGTGCTAGGCCCGGGACAGGGGGCTACGAGCAGTACTTC. This translates into CSARPGTGGYEQYF. The V call is TRBV20-1, the J call TRBJ2-5, with TRBD1 matching over 11 bases. TRBJ2-7 explains the end of the DNA better; the J call may be wrong. This CDR3 region has 14 residues. CDR1 is DFQATT and CDR2 is SNEGSKA in the germline V gene (reference sequence).

This clonotype was observed a few times. This chain uses TRBV5-1 with TRBJ2-1; tentative D call: TRBD2 (6 bases). V dropped 4 bases and J dropped 5 bases, with 16 bases sitting between them. The CDR3 consists of 15 residues. The germline V gene encodes CDR1 SGHRS and CDR2 YFSETQ. The CDR3 coding sequence is TGCGCCAGCAGCCCAGAGCCTATAGCGGACAATGAGCAGTTCTTC. Its protein product is CASSPEPIADNEQFF.

This chain uses TRBV12-3 or TRBV12-4 with TRBJ1-2; no reliable D call. The V end lost 6 bases, the J end lost 4 bases, and 15 bases lay between the germline ends. The CDR3 is 14 residues long. The CDR3 is CASSFGRRSYGYTF. In DNA form, the CDR3 reads TGTGCCAGCAGCTTCGGTCGGCGGTCCTATGGCTACACCTTC.

In the case of this clonotype: The junction shows a germline mismatch at one end, possibly a read error. The chain recombines TRBV20-1 with TRBJ2-1; TRBD2 aligns across 8 bases. This CDR3 contains 17 residues. The V gene's germline CDR1 is DFQATT and CDR2 SNEGSKA (reference sequence). For the CDR3, the DNA is TGCAGTGCTACACCCGGGACTAGTGGACTAGGGTACAAGGAGCAGTTCTTC. Residues: CSATPGTSGLGYKEQFF.

This chain connects TRBV9 to TRBJ2-7; D may match TRBD1 or TRBD2 (5 bases each). The V end was cut by 4 bases, the J end by 1 base, with 18 bases between. This CDR3 contains 16 residues. Germline values: CDR1 SGDLS, CDR2 YYNGEE. Written as DNA, the CDR3 is TGTGCCAGCAGCCCACACTCCGGGACGGAGTCCTACGAGCAGTACTTC. Amino acid sequence: CASSPHSGTESYEQYF.

About this clonotype itself: A much more abundant neighbour one base away suggests this may be a read error. This chain links TRBV28 with TRBJ2-1; 9 bases are shared with TRBD2. Trimming at V came to 7 bases and at J to 5 bases, leaving 18 bases not matched to a gene. Looked up from germline, CDR1 is MDHEN and CDR2 is SYDVKM. The CDR3 extends over 18 amino acids. CDR3 region: CASTKLAGRVLLDNEQFF. DNA for the CDR3: TGTGCCAGCACCAAACTAGCGGGCAGGGTACTATTAGACAATGAGCAGTTCTTC.

J is TRBJ2-1 and V is TRBV14; D uncertain. CDR1 is SGHDN, CDR2 FVKESK, per germline. This CDR3 is 16 amino acids long. Trimming stripped 1 base from V and 0 bases from J, with 10 bases between. The chain's CDR3 is CASSQVSPSSYNEQFF. CDR3 sequence (DNA): TGTGCCAGCAGCCAAGTGTCGCCTAGCTCCTACAATGAGCAGTTCTTC.

V gene TRBV25-1 combines with J gene TRBJ2-4; 8 bases match TRBD2. The DNA end is more similar to TRBJ2-7, so the J call may be wrong. The V gene's germline CDR1 is MGHDK and CDR2 SYGVNS. The CDR3 covers 15 residues. CDR3: CASSEFGTSSYEQYF. CDR3 coding DNA: TGTGCCAGCAGTGAATTTGGGACTAGCTCCTACGAGCAGTACTTC.

This clonotype was found a few times. V usage is TRBV9 and J usage is TRBJ1-2; 7 bases map to TRBD1. V trimming: 4 bases; J trimming: 2 bases; junction bases outside the gene matches: 2. Germline CDR1 and CDR2: SGDLS and YYNGEE. The CDR3 is 13 residues long. The CDR3 DNA reads TGTGCCAGCAGCAAACAGGGGAACTATGGCTACACCTTC. Encoded protein: CASSKQGNYGYTF.

This chain links TRBV7-9 with TRBJ1-2; D not certain. From germline, CDR1 is SEHNR and CDR2 FQNEAQ (reference sequence). This CDR3 is 12 amino acids long. With 5 bases removed from V and 4 bases from J, the gap between germline ends came to 8 bases. The CDR3 reads CASSADGYGYTF. In DNA form, the CDR3 reads TGTGCCAGCAGCGCAGACGGCTATGGCTACACCTTC.

The table lists this clonotype with a few counts. The chain uses TRBV21-1 and TRBJ2-7; TRBD1, the table's D call, lacks a check against the DNA. TRBV21-1 is an annotated pseudogene. This CDR3 contains 14 residues. In DNA form, the CDR3 reads TGTGCCACCAATCCCGACAGGGCCTCCTACGAGCAGTACTTC. The encoded protein is CATNPDRASYEQYF.

In this sample, this clonotype turned up many times. The V and J genes are TRBV6-1 and TRBJ2-7; 7 bases are a match to TRBD2. CDR1 MNHNS and CDR2 SASEGT come from the germline V gene. The CDR3 is 15 residues long. The V gene end was trimmed by 6 bases and the J gene end by 0 bases; junction bases not matched to a gene: 8. The chain's CDR3 is CASSLWGGSSYEQYF. The DNA of the CDR3 is TGTGCCAGCAGCCTTTGGGGGGGGAGCTCCTACGAGCAGTACTTC.

This clonotype was observed a few times. CDR3 sequence: CASSEAAGTFQQYF. For the CDR3, the DNA is TGTGCCAGCAGTGAAGCGGCCGGGACATTTCAGCAGTACTTC. The chain employs TRBV6-1 and TRBJ2-7; D might be TRBD1 (6 bases). Per the germline V gene, CDR1 is MNHNS and CDR2 is SASEGT. Trimming pared 0 bases from V and 8 bases from J, leaving 14 bases between. The CDR3 sequence is 14 residues long.

The sample holds many counts of this clonotype. The genes are TRBV11-2 and TRBJ2-3; D may match TRBD1 or TRBD2 (5 bases each). Germline-derived CDR1 and CDR2 are SGHAT and FQNNGV. Trimming pared 3 bases from V and 4 bases from J, leaving 11 bases between. The CDR3 has 14 residues. In DNA, the CDR3 is TGTGCCAGCAGCTTCGGGGCTAATTCAGATACGCAGTATTTT. It yields the protein CASSFGANSDTQYF.

This clonotype was counted at least ten times. The chain couples TRBV12-3 or TRBV12-4 to TRBJ2-3, with 10 bases matching TRBD2. The CDR3 extends over 16 amino acids. V lost 7 bases and J lost 6; bases outside the gene matches: 13. CDR3 in DNA: TGTGCCAGCACCCGCGGCCAGCGGGAGGGCCGGGATACGCAGTATTTT. This translates into CASTRGQREGRDTQYF.